This T cell receptor beta chain comes out of a study of T cell changes during pregnancy in multiple sclerosis. There are 15 residues in the CDR3. Trimming removed 0 bases from V and 2 bases from J, with 12 bases in between. Germline CDR1 SGHRS, CDR2 YFSETQ. Assay used: immunoSEQ multiplex PCR; TCRdb lists only in-frame clones, some missing. The profile shows about 50,000 clones, more than 85% of them singletons. The specimen was CD4+ T cells from peripheral blood mononuclear cells, collected after pregnancy. The receptor's source is a female donor with multiple sclerosis, enrolled in a pregnancy study. This sequence joins TRBV5-1 and TRBJ2-7, with D possibly being TRBD1 (6 bases). Written as DNA, the CDR3 is TGCGCCAGCAGCTTGGCAGGGGACAAGACCTACGAGCAGTACTTC. Its translation is CASSLAGDKTYEQYF.